This T cell receptor beta chain was captured by sequencing in a study of blood T cell repertoires in COVID-19. As for the study in general: Sites across the United States, Italy and Spain contributed samples from acute and convalescent COVID-19. The analysed material was cDNA or gDNA that came from T cells, B-cell-depleted T cells, or PBMCs.

Original data processing: Reference gene primer amplification gave estimated nucleated cell counts. Clones were read by immunoSEQ multiplex PCR, and TCRdb kept only the in-frame ones, dropping some. The D gene and trimming were derived from the DNA, and the V and J assignments and clone size from that table. Of around 140,000 clones listed, around nine tenths are singletons. The CDR3 length is 14 residues. V was clipped by 0 bases and J by 8 bases; unmatched bases: 6. Germline V gene sequence: CDR1 MGHRA, CDR2 YSYEKL. The TCR comes from a man in his 70s with active COVID-19. The chain uses TRBV4-1 and TRBJ1-2, with TRBD1 matching 7 bases. The sequenced material came from peripheral blood. The CDR3 is CASSQDGGGWGYTF. In nucleotides, the CDR3 is TGCGCCAGCAGCCAAGATGGAGGGGGCTGGGGCTACACCTTC.